Below, 6 T cell receptor beta chains from the same sample are listed, as sequenced in a study of T cells after posttransplantation cyclophosphamide. Measured with immunoSEQ multiplex PCR; TCRdb has only the in-frame clones, and not every one. Sampling found 40,000 to 60,000 clones, none seen once. Sequencing used PBMCs. These receptor sequences come from a man aged 40-49 years in good health, CMV-negative, and a related stem cell transplant donor.

Many counts were recorded for this clone. The rearrangement joins TRBV5-1 to TRBJ2-3; possible D gene TRBD1, 6 bases. There are 16 residues in the CDR3. Germline-derived CDR1 and CDR2 are SGHRS and YFSETQ. Between the trimmed V and J ends, which lost 4 bases and 1 base, there was a span of 16 bases. This CDR3 reads CASSTERRQGTDTQYF. The CDR3 coding sequence is TGCGCCAGCAGCACCGAACGGCGACAGGGCACAGATACGCAGTATTTT. The whole variable domain, filled in from reference TRBV5-1 and TRBJ2-3, reads KAGVTQTPRYLIKTRGQQVTLSCSPISGHRSVSWYQQTPGQGLQFLFEYFSETQRNKGNFPGRFSGRQFSNSRSEMNVSTLELGDSALYLCASSTERRQGTDTQYFGPGTRLTVL.

This clone was counted at least ten times. V usage is TRBV6-1 and J usage is TRBJ2-3; 7 nucleotides agree with TRBD2. The J segment lost 1 base and the V segment lost 3 bases, leaving 4 bases of the junction unmatched. This CDR3 has 15 amino acids. Germline V gene lookup returns CDR1 MNHNS and CDR2 SASEGT. The CDR3 nucleotides are TGTGCCAGCAGTGAGTCAGCGGGGCGCACAGATACGCAGTATTTT. This translates into CASSESAGRTDTQYF.

This clone was seen repeatedly, ten times or more. This sequence joins TRBV20-1 and TRBJ2-7; no definite D call. V lost 2 bases, J lost 1 base, and 3 bases lay in between. Looked up from germline, CDR1 is DFQATT and CDR2 is SNEGSKA (reference sequence). The CDR3 contains 11 residues. This chain's CDR3 is CSARTSYEQYF. The CDR3 DNA sequence: TGCAGTGCTAGAACTTCCTACGAGCAGTACTTC.

This clone was counted between two and nine times. A read error may explain this, as a much larger clone is one base away. The chain combines TRBV15 with TRBJ1-1; tentatively, D is TRBD1 (5 bases). Germline V CDR1 and CDR2: LNHNV, YYDKDF (reference sequence). The CDR3 has 14 residues. V lost 3 bases to trimming and J lost 2 bases, with 10 bases between them. CDR3 amino acids: CATSRDKANTEAFF. CDR3 sequence (DNA): TGTGCCACCAGCAGGGACAAGGCCAACACTGAAGCTTTCTTT.

This clone was recorded many times. In DNA, the CDR3 is TGTGCCAGCAGGATACCAGGGGGATTCTATGGCTACACCTTC. Its translation: CASRIPGGFYGYTF. This rearrangement joins TRBV28 to TRBJ1-2; 7 bases match TRBD1. J gave up 4 bases and V 6 bases, and 8 bases lay outside the gene matches. The CDR3 loop spans 14 amino acids. The germline gives CDR1 MDHEN, CDR2 SYDVKM.

This clone was picked up many times. The chain links TRBV14 to TRBJ2-3, with D possibly TRBD2 on 5 matching bases. V lost 4 bases, J lost 2 bases, and 10 bases lay in between. CDR3 length equals 14 residues. From germline, CDR1 is SGHDN and CDR2 FVKESK. The CDR3 DNA reads as TGTGCCAGCAGCCGGGAGCGCTACACAGATACGCAGTATTTT. This codes for CASSRERYTDTQYF.